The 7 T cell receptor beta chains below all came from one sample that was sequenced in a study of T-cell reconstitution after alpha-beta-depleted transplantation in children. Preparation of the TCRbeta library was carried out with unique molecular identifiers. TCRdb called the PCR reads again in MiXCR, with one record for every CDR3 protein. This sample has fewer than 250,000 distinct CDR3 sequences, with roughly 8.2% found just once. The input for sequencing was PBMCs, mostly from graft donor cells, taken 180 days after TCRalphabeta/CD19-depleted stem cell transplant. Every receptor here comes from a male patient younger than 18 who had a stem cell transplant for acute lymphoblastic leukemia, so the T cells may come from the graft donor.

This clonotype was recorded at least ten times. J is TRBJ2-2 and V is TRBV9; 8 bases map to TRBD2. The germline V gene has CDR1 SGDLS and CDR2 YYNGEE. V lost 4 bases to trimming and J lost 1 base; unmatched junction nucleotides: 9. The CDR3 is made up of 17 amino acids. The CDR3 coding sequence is TGTGCCAGCAGCCAACCGTTAGCGGGGTTGAACACCGGGGAGCTGTTTTTT. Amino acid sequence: CASSQPLAGLNTGELFF.

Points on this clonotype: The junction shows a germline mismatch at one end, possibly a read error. The CDR3: CSARDTSGGYNEQIF. The CDR3, as DNA: TGCAGTGCTAGAGATACTAGCGGGGGGTACAATGAGCAGATCTTC. The chain combines TRBV20-1 with TRBJ2-1; TRBD2 matches at 12 bases. Germline assignment: CDR1 DFQATT and CDR2 SNEGSKA (reference sequence). The CDR3 loop spans 15 amino acids.

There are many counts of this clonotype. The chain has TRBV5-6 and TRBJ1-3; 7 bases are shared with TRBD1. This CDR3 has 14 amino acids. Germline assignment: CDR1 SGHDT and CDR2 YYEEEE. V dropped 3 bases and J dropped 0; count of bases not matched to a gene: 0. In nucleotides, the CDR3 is TGTGCCAGCAGCTGGGACAGCTCTGGAAACACCATATATTTT. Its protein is CASSWDSSGNTIYF.

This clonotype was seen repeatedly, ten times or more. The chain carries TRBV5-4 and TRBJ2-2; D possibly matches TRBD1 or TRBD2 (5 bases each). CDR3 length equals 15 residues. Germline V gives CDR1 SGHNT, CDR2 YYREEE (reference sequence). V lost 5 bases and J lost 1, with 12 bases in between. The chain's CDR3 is CASRMGEMNTGELFF. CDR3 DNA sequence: TGTGCCAGCAGAATGGGGGAGATGAACACCGGGGAGCTGTTTTTT.

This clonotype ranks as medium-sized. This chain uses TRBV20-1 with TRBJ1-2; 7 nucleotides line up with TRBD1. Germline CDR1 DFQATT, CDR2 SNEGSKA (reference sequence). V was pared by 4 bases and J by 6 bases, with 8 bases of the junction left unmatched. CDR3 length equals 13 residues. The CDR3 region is CSAIGGRGDGYTF. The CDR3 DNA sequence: TGCAGTGCTATAGGGGGCAGGGGGGATGGCTACACCTTC.

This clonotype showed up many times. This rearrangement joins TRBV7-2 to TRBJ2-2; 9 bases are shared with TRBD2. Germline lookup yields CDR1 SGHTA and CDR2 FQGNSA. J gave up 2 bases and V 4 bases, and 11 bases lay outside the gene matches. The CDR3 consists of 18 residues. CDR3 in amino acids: CASSSRRGGTGNTGELFF. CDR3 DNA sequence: TGTGCCAGCAGCTCCCGGCGGGGGGGGACGGGTAACACCGGGGAGCTGTTTTTT.

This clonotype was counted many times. Here the CDR3 reads CSVEARRQEAFF. As DNA, the CDR3 is TGCAGCGTTGAAGCGAGACGGCAAGAAGCTTTCTTT. The rearrangement uses TRBV29-1 and TRBJ1-1; D is undetermined. The CDR3 spans 12 residues. V was pared by 1 base and J by 8 bases, with 11 bases between. The V gene's germline CDR1 is SQVTM and CDR2 ANQGSEA.